A selection of T cell receptor beta chains follows, all from one sample in a study of blood T cell repertoires in COVID-19. Here immunoSEQ multiplex PCR was the method, and the copy in TCRdb shows in-frame clones only, minus some. In the table there are some 40,000 clones, roughly 90% of which are singletons. The material sequenced was peripheral blood. All receptors derive from a man aged 55 to 70 with acute or convalescent COVID-19. CDR3s include the opening cysteine and the closing phenylalanine or tryptophan. Fields, in order: CDR3 length, J gene, V gene, CDR3 protein.

length: 14
J: TRBJ2-5
V: TRBV9
CDR3: CASSVDWRAETQYF

length: 15
J: TRBJ1-3
V: TRBV9
CDR3: CASSPLGGNGNTIYF

length: 13
J: TRBJ2-7
V: TRBV27
CDR3: CASRPAASYEQYF

length: 16
J: TRBJ1-2
V: TRBV19
CDR3: CASSSRGTGPGGGYTF

length: 13
J: TRBJ2-7
V: TRBV19
CDR3: CASSIWNSYEQYF

length: 16
J: TRBJ2-2
V: TRBV5-4
CDR3: CASSFPGGGQTGELFF

length: 16
J: TRBJ2-5
V: TRBV5-6
CDR3: CASSLAGLAPGETQYF

length: 14
J: TRBJ1-2
V: TRBV15
CDR3: CATSPPGQGYGYTF

length: 15
J: TRBJ2-2
V: TRBV5-1
CDR3: CASSLDGQGRGELFF

length: 17
J: TRBJ2-3
V: TRBV5-1
CDR3: CASSLRLGTGKTDTQYF

length: 14
J: TRBJ1-1
V: TRBV6-6
CDR3: CASSYSGRGTEAFF

length: 14
J: TRBJ1-4
V: TRBV5-1
CDR3: CASSWTGSNEKLFF

length: 16
J: TRBJ2-7
V: TRBV3-1/TRBV3-2
CDR3: CASSFQSGISSYEQYF

length: 14
J: TRBJ2-7
V: TRBV6-5
CDR3: CASSYSAPPYEQYF

length: 16
J: TRBJ2-1
V: TRBV4-1
CDR3: CASSQRRAGGFDEQFF

length: 15
J: TRBJ2-1
V: TRBV5-1
CDR3: CASSLKASGSNEQFF

length: 16
J: TRBJ1-5
V: TRBV19
CDR3: CASSMGDRRPTQPQHF